This paragraph covers one T cell receptor (beta chain) sequence. What it binds is unknown. It was CD45RO-negative cells, positively selected for CCR7, that made up naive CD8 cells, with terminally differentiated effector memory CD45RA+ cells excluded. The data were taken from a study of shared clonotypes between healthy human individuals. Study-level results: The study drew on few donors, limiting represented genetic and exposure-history diversity.

Some clones are missing from TCRdb's copy, which holds only in-frame ones; the method was immunoSEQ multiplex PCR. This table holds over 750,000 clones, about 96% found once. The V gene's germline CDR1 is ENHRY and CDR2 SYGVKD. V lost 4 bases and J 0 bases, leaving 13 bases between the germline ends. This CDR3 has 15 residues. Material for sequencing was naive CD8+ T cells sorted from blood. This TCR was recovered from a young man in good health. The chain employs TRBV10-3 and TRBJ2-7; D possibly corresponds to TRBD2 (5 bases). The DNA for the CDR3 is TGTGCCATCAGTGTTCAGGAGGCCTTCTCCTACGAGCAGTACTTC. Encoded protein: CAISVQEAFSYEQYF.